This T cell receptor beta chain was sequenced in a study of blood T cell repertoires in COVID-19. Study information: COVID-19 samples collected from the United States, Italy and Spain covered acute and convalescent phases. T cells, B-cell-depleted T cells, or PBMCs supplied cDNA or gDNA.

The CDR3 sequence is 17 residues long. V lost 1 base and J lost 7, with 20 bases in between. Germline V gives CDR1 LNHNV, CDR2 YYDKDF (reference sequence). The assay was immunoSEQ multiplex PCR, and TCRdb's table has in-frame clones only and misses some. The sample consists of 120,000 or so clones, 90% of them appearing once. The sequence was collected from a man aged 55 to 69 with COVID-19, enrolled during active disease. The chain employs TRBV15 and TRBJ2-1; TRBD2 might be the D (5 bases). The sequencing input was peripheral blood. The CDR3 DNA reads as TGTGCCACCAGCAGAGCCCTACTAGAGGTCGGTGAGAATGAGCAGTTCTTC. It codes for CATSRALLEVGENEQFF.